The source of this T cell receptor beta chain is a study of cytomegalovirus exposure and HLA in healthy donors. At the level of the study: Out of approximately 170 million T cells, an earlier analysis found fewer than 140 million unique TCR beta sequences in total. Study-wide findings and caveats: In a later analysis, HLA-associated beta chains showed higher expansion and lower generation probabilities than comparable chains.

Comments on this clone: Its matching antigen is unknown.

The PCR contained 60 Vbeta and 13 Jbeta primers. The repertoire was sequenced with immunoSEQ multiplex PCR; TCRdb's copy has only in-frame clones and lacks some. This sample contains some 110,000 clones. The sequence was obtained from a man in his forties in good health and CMV-seronegative. Sequencing was carried out using PBMCs.

The DNA of the CDR3 is TGTGCCAGCAGCGTAGGACTGCTAGGGGTCGGCTATGGCTACACCTTC. Protein: CASSVGLLGVGYGYTF. The chain is built from TRBV9 and TRBJ1-2, with D perhaps TRBD1 (5 bases). The CDR3 sequence is 16 residues long. The germline gives CDR1 SGDLS, CDR2 YYNGEE. Trimming took 0 bases from V and 4 from J, leaving 16 bases between them.